The sequence of this TCR beta chain was determined in a study of cytomegalovirus exposure and HLA in healthy donors. About the research overall: Falling in the Caucasian-associated ancestry cluster were less than 85% of about 400 genotyped donors.

Study outcomes and limitations: Some V segments could not be told apart, so they were left out, TRBV6-2 and TRBV6-3 among them. The listing of roughly 160 TCR beta chains classed them as cytomegalovirus-associated. For cytomegalovirus status, the classifier reportedly gave diagnoses with high specificity and sensitivity.

With 60 Vbeta and 13 Jbeta primers, the PCR was carried out. Generated by immunoSEQ multiplex PCR, the TCRdb table keeps only in-frame clones and is missing some. This sample has fewer than 250,000 clones, with around 75% found just once. In the case of this clone: Its specificity is unknown.

The junction had 12 bases not matched to a gene; V was cut back by 0 bases and J by 5 bases. The CDR3 runs 18 residues. Germline CDR1 reads ENHRY; CDR2 reads SYGVKD. The clonotype comes from a young woman in good health and CMV-seropositive. V is TRBV10-3 and J is TRBJ2-7; TRBD2 matches 11 bases. What was sequenced was PBMCs. As DNA, the CDR3 is TGTGCCATCAGTGAGTCGTTTATTATTACTAGCGGGAGTGACGAGCAGTACTTC. As protein: CAISESFIITSGSDEQYF.